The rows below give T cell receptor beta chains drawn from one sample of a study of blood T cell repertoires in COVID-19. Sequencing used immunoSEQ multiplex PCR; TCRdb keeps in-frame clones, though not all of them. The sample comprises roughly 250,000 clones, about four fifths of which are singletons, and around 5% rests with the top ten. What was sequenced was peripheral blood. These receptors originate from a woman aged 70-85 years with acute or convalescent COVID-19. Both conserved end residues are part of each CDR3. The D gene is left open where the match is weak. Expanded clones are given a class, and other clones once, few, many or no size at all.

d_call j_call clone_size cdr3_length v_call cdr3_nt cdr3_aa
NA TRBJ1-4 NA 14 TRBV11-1 TGTGCCAGCAGCCCAGGGGCCCCTGATGAAAAACTGTTTTTT CASSPGAPDEKLFF
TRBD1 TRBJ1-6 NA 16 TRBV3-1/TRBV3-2 TGTGCCAGCAGCCAAGAAACAGGGGTCTATAATTCACCCCTCCACTTT CASSQETGVYNSPLHF
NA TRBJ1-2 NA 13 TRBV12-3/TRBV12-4 TGTGCCAGCAGTCCTGGGCTTCGTTATGGCTACACCTTC CASSPGLRYGYTF
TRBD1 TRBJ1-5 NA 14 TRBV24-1 TGTGCCACCAGTCAGACAGGGAACAATCAGCCCCAGCATTTT CATSQTGNNQPQHF
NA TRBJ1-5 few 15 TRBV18 TGTGCCAGCTCTCCCAGGGGACACCTTTCGGGGCCCCAGCATTTT CASSPRGHLSGPQHF
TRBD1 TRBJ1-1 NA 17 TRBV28 TGTGCCAGCAGCTCCGGGACAGGGGAATTCATGAACACTGAAGCTTTCTTT CASSSGTGEFMNTEAFF
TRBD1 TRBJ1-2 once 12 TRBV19 TGTGCCAGTACTGGGACAGTCTATGGCTACACCTTC CASTGTVYGYTF
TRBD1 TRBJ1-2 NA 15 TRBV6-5 TGTGCCAGCAGTCTGAGGACAGGGGGCGTTTATGGCTACACCTTC CASSLRTGGVYGYTF
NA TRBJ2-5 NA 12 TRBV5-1 TGCGCCAGCAGTCTGTCCCAAGAGACCCAGTACTTC CASSLSQETQYF
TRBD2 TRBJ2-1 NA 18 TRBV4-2 TGTGCCAGCAGCCAAGAGGGGCTAGCGGGGGGGTTAGGGTATGAGCAGTTCTTC CASSQEGLAGGLGYEQFF
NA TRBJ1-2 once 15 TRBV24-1 TGTGCCACCAGTGATCCACAGGGTGGGAACTATGGCTACACCTTC CATSDPQGGNYGYTF
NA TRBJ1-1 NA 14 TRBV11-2 TGTGCCAGCAGCTTACAGTGGACTGTTCCTGAAGCTTTCTTT CASSLQWTVPEAFF
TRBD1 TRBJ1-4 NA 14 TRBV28 TGTGCCAGTACCAGGGGGCGGGCTAATGAAAAACTGTTTTTT CASTRGRANEKLFF
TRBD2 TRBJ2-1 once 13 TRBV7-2 TGTGCCAGCAGCTTAGCGGCGGGGGACGGGCAGTTCTTC CASSLAAGDGQFF
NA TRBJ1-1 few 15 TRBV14 TGTGCCAGCAGCCCCCACCTGGGAGGGGGCACTGAAGCTTTCTTT CASSPHLGGGTEAFF
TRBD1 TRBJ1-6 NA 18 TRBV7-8 TGTGCCAGCAGCCCAGGGGGAATGGGGAGCTCCTATAATTCACCCCTCCACTTT CASSPGGMGSSYNSPLHF
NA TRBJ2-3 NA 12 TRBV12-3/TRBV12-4 TGTGCCAGCAGTTTTAGGACAACAACGCAGTATTTT CASSFRTTTQYF